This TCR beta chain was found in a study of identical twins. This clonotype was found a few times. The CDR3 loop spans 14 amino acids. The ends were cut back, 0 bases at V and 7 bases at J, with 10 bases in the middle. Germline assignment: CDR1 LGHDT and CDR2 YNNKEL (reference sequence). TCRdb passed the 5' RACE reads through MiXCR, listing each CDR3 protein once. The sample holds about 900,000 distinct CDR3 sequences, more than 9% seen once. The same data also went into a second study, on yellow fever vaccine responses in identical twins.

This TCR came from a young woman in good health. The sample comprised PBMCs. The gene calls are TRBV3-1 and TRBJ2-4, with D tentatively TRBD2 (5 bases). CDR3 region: CASSQDWERNIQYF. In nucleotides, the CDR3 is TGTGCCAGCAGCCAAGACTGGGAGAGGAACATTCAGTACTTC.